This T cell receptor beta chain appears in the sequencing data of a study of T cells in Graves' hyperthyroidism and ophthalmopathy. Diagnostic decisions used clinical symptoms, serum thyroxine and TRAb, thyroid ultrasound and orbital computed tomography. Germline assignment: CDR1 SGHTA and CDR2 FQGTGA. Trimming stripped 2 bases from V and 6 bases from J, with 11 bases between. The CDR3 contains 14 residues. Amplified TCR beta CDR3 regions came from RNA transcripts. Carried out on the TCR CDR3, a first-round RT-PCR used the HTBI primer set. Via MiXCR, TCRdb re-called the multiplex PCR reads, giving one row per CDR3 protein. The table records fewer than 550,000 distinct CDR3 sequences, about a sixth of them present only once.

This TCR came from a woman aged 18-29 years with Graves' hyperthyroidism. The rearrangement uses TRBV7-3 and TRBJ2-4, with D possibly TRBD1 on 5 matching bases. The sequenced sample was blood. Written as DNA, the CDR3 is TGTGCCAGCAGCTTATCAGGGCGCGGAAACATTCAGTACTTC. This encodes CASSLSGRGNIQYF.